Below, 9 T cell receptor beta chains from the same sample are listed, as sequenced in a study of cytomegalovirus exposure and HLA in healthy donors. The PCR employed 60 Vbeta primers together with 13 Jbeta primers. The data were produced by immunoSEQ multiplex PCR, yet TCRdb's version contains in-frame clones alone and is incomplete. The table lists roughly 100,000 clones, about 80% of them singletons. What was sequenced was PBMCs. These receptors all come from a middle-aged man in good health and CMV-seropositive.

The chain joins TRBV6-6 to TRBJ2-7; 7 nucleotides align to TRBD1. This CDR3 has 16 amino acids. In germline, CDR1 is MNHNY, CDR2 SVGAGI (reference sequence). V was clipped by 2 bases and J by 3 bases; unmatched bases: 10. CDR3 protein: CASSYGTGEPLYEQYF. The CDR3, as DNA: TGTGCCAGCAGTTACGGCACAGGGGAACCCCTCTACGAGCAGTACTTC.

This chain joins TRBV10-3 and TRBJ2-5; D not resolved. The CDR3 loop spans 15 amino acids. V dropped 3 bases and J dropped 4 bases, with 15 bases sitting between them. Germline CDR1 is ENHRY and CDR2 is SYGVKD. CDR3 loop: CAISDRLDTPETQYF. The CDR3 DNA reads TGTGCCATCAGTGACCGATTAGACACTCCAGAGACCCAGTACTTC.

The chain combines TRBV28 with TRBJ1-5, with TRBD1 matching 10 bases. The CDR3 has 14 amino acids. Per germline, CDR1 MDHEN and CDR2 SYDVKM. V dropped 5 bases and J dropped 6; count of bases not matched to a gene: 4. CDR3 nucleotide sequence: TGTGCCAGCAGTGCCGGGACAGGGGTTCAGCCCCAGCATTTT. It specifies CASSAGTGVQPQHF.

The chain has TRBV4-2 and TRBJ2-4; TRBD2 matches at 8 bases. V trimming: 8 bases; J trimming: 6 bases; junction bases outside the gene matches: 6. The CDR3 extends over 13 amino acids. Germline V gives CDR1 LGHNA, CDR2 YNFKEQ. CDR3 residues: CASQPGGANIQYF. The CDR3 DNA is TGTGCCAGCCAGCCGGGGGGGGCAAACATTCAGTACTTC.

CDR3 loop: CASSDSGGGEQYF. CDR3 DNA sequence: TGTGCCAGCAGTGACTCGGGGGGAGGCGAGCAGTACTTC. The chain combines TRBV6-4 with TRBJ2-7, with D perhaps matching TRBD2 (6 bases). Trimming cost V 0 bases and J 6 bases, with 9 bases left between them. This CDR3 spans 13 amino acids. CDR1 and CDR2 (germline): MRHNA, SNTAGT.

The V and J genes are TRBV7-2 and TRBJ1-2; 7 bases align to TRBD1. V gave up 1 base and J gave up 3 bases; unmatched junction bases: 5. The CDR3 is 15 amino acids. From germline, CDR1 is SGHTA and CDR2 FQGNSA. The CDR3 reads CASSLGGGRDYGYTF. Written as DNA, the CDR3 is TGTGCCAGCAGCTTAGGAGGGGGCAGAGACTATGGCTACACCTTC.

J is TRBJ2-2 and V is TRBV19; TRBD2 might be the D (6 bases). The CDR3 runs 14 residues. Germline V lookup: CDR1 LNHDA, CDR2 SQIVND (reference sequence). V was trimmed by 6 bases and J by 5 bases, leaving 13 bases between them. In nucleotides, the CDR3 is TGTGCCAGTAGCCCATACGGGGGTACCGGGGAGCTGTTTTTT. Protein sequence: CASSPYGGTGELFF.

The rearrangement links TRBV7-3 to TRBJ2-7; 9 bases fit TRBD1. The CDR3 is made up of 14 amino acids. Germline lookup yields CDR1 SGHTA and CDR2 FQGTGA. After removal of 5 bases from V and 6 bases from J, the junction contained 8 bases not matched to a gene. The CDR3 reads CASSPQGALSEQYF. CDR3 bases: TGTGCCAGCAGCCCACAGGGGGCCCTGAGCGAGCAGTACTTC.

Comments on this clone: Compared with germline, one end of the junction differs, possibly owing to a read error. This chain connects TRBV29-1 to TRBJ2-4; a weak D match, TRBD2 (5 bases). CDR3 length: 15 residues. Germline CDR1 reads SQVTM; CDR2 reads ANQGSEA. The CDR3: CSVEEVGRAKNSQYF. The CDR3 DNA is TGCAGCGTTGAAGAGGTGGGGAGAGCCAAAAACAGTCAGTACTTC.